Here is one T cell receptor beta chain with its context. Its antigen is still unknown. Collection yielded roughly 2.3 ml of blood per donor. The data derive from a study of monozygotic twins with inflammatory bowel disease. Study outcomes and limitations: The authors found no support for a single strong IBD-associated signal or clonotype.

TCRdb reprocessed the 5' RACE reads, keeping one entry per CDR3 protein, no DNA. The sample's table shows around 200,000 distinct CDR3 sequences. The receptor comes from a human donor with ulcerative colitis or Crohn's disease, or a healthy co-twin of an affected twin (not recorded which). The sample taken for sequencing was blood.

The CDR3 is CSVDSVRDADTQYF. The chain links TRBV29-1 to TRBJ2-3. The CDR3 length is 14 residues. Germline assignment: CDR1 SQVTM and CDR2 ANQGSEA.